The following is a T cell receptor (beta chain) sequence with its context. This clonotype occurred many times. The antigen it binds to is not known. No per-base quality is available; no much larger clone lies one base away. The time point label of this sample denotes: longitudinal time-point 1 (baseline). For the unsorted PBMC libraries, 2 million PBMCs were stored in RNAlater at -80 degrees C until RNA extraction and were used to generate the libraries. Peripheral blood underwent Ficoll-Hypaque density gradient centrifugation to isolate PBMCs, which were then cryopreserved in liquid nitrogen. To synthesize cDNA, template-switch 5'RACE was performed with a primer carrying a 10-nucleotide random unique molecular identifier so that each TCR transcript was tagged. Every sequencing run covered 15-18 subjects and yielded more than 180 million TCR-beta sequences. The RNeasy kit was used to extract total RNA. Using the KAPA Real-time Library Amplification kit, TCR-beta VDJ regions were amplified with primers for the TCR constant region and the 5'RACE anchor. Sample indexes and Illumina adaptors were added in a first PCR, and a second PCR then increased library yield. After Ampure bead purification, the roughly 650 bp TCR product was size-selected on a 2% E-gel SizeSelection system. Library quality was checked on a Bioanalyzer, concentration was measured with Qubit, and libraries were quantified with the Kapa Library Quantification kit before pooling. An Illumina HiSeq 2500 was used to sequence the libraries paired-end at 2 x 150 bp. To increase sequence diversity, 25-30% phiX was spiked into each library pool. The authors' analysis ran thus. Quality-filtered reads were processed with the UMI-based MiGEC pipeline, and over 90% of raw TCR sequences were removed by the MiGEC pipeline during error correction. VDJ genes were aligned to IMGT germline references, and each clonotype was defined by a unique CDR3 amino acid sequence together with V-J genes. Clonal expansion, Shannon diversity and CDR3 relatedness were evaluated with VDJtools (CalcPairwiseDistances, ClusterSamples), while phylogenetic trees were built in CLCbio workbench. Using coefficient-of-variation modelling across technical triplicates, the study counted a clone as expanded if it had at least 8 unique UMIs. TCRdb reprocessed the public reads (quality trimming at Q25 with fastp, clone calling with MiXCR) and kept in-frame beta chains. CDR3 protein duplicates are merged, each entry listing the most common genes and DNA. TCRdb assigned the V and J calls; the authors' analysis was not used. The sample table shows 71,000 or so distinct CDR3 sequences, and 12% to 15% are seen once. Jointly, the top ten make up approximately 4.6% of the sample.

The sample belongs to a study of neurological immune-mediated disorders (dated by TCRdb to between 2018 and 2020). General notes on the study: Peripheral blood TCR-beta repertoires from patients with HTLV-I-associated myelopathy (HAM/TSP), patients with multiple sclerosis, and healthy controls were compared in the study using UMI-based sequencing. Longitudinal samples, technical triplicates and paired sorted CD4+ and CD8+ T-cell subsets, alongside PBMC samples, were included among the approximately 110 TCR-beta libraries. Longitudinal HAM/TSP donors and healthy donors each had 3 time-points at intervals of about 3-45 months. The cohort was made up of about 68 subjects, consisting of some 14 HAM/TSP patients, about 34 multiple sclerosis patients and about 20 healthy controls. Results the study describes overall, beyond this receptor: Expanded clones from different subjects shared no identical CDR3 amino acid sequences, which suggests that TCR-beta repertoires were private in all groups. TCR clonal expansion was highest in HAM/TSP patients and lowest in MS patients, with MS patients falling below even healthy controls.

The CDR3 covers 13 residues, taking in both the cysteine and the phenylalanine. Just the 39-base CDR3 DNA is kept, in frame starting at base 1. The V end loses 5 bases and the J end loses 5 bases, and a stretch of 12 bases separates them. Looking up the germline V gene yields CDR1 MDHEN and CDR2 SYDVKM. This clonotype was obtained from a female donor with HTLV-1-associated myelopathy (HAM/TSP). Sequencing used PBMCs. Recombination connected TRBV28 to TRBJ1-1; the best D guess is TRBD1, with 5 bases matching. The nucleotide sequence is given as TGTGCCAGCAGTGCACGGGGGGGGACTGAAGCTTTCTTT. Its coded protein is CASSARGGTEAFF.